One and the same sample provided the 2 T cell receptor beta chains below, sequenced in a study of OX40 agonist ivuxolimab in advanced cancers. TCRdb's table, derived via immunoSEQ multiplex PCR, lists solely in-frame clones and lacks some. The repertoire holds tens of thousands of clones, with around four fifths as singletons. Sequences were derived from CD4+ or CD8+ T cells sorted from blood, sampled in a trial of the OX40 agonist ivuxolimab. The receptors were gathered from an adult with an advanced solid tumor such as melanoma, head and neck, liver or kidney cancer.

J is TRBJ2-1 and V is TRBV11-1; D not resolved. V lost 3 bases and J 2 bases, leaving 5 bases between the germline ends. The V gene's germline CDR1 is SGHAT and CDR2 FQDESV (reference sequence). The length of the CDR3 is 13 residues. In nucleotides, the CDR3 is TGTGCCAGCAGCTTGGCTACCTACAATGAGCAGTTCTTC. Translation gives CASSLATYNEQFF.

J is TRBJ1-5 and V is TRBV2; 9 positions match TRBD1. CDR1 and CDR2 (germline): SNHLY, FYNNEI. V was pared by 4 bases and J by 7 bases, with 8 bases of the junction left unmatched. This CDR3 spans 15 amino acids. The CDR3, as DNA: TGTGCCAGCAGTGGGGGACAGGGCCTTTCACAGCCCCAGCATTTT. Amino acids: CASSGGQGLSQPQHF. The full variable domain, with the rest looked up from reference TRBV2 and TRBJ1-5, is EPEVTQTPSHQVTQMGQEVILRCVPISNHLYFYWYRQILGQKVEFLVSFYNNEISEKSEIFDDQFSVERPDGSNFTLKIRSTKLEDSAMYFCASSGGQGLSQPQHFGDGTRLSIL.